This T cell receptor beta chain derives from a study of CD4 and CD8 cells across lung adenocarcinoma regions. The patients had localized lung adenocarcinoma, a non-small cell subtype. Germline V lookup: CDR1 SGDLS, CDR2 YYNGEE. After removal of 3 bases from V and 9 bases from J, the junction contained 9 bases not matched to a gene. The CDR3 has 15 residues. This clonotype was seen more than once but under ten times. TCRdb analysed the PCR reads with MiXCR anew, one entry per CDR3 protein. The sample lists around 20,000 distinct CDR3 sequences, roughly 46% seen once, with roughly a fifth in the top ten.

V and J are TRBV9 and TRBJ2-1; the match to TRBD2 covers 10 bases. Material for sequencing was CD4+ T cells from the margin of a lung tumor. This receptor was identified in a male donor with lung adenocarcinoma. The CD4 and CD8 labels of this study may be unreliable. The CDR3 sequence is CASSAPGTSAVEQFF. The CDR3 region has the DNA TGTGCCAGCAGCGCCCCCGGGACTAGCGCGGTTGAGCAGTTCTTC.